These T cell receptor beta chains were read from a single sample in a study of cytomegalovirus exposure and HLA in healthy donors. Data came from immunoSEQ multiplex PCR; TCRdb stores just in-frame clones and leaves some out. The data hold 200,000 to 250,000 clones, with over 80% observed a single time. The sequenced material came from PBMCs. The receptors were sampled from a woman aged 35 to 49 in good health and CMV-seropositive. The conserved cysteine and the conserved F or W are not part of the CDR3 here. The order of the fields is V gene, J gene, CDR3 protein.

TRBV18	TRBJ1-1	ASSEQGTNLEAF
TRBV14	TRBJ2-7	ASSQGGQVPYEQY
TRBV28	TRBJ1-2	ASSSTQALSNYGYT
TRBV27	TRBJ1-2	ASSSQGGGYT
TRBV19	TRBJ1-5	ASTSWDRGDQPQH
TRBV7-2	TRBJ2-7	ASSLGWDRSYEQY
TRBV7-9	TRBJ1-1	SSSLGRGNTEAF
TRBV6-5	TRBJ1-5	ASAENSNQPQH
TRBV6-7	TRBJ2-4	ASSYSGEGREAKNIQY
TRBV18	TRBJ1-5	ASSPDRLQPQH
TRBV6-6	TRBJ2-1	ASILAGRTNEQF
TRBV2	TRBJ1-1	ASSDWQNTEAF
TRBV5-1	TRBJ2-3	ASSLGRPGGTDTQY
TRBV29-1	TRBJ2-6	SVEENSGISGANVLT
TRBV5-6	TRBJ2-7	ASSFQTYEQY
TRBV5-6	TRBJ1-2	ASSEDSPNYGYT
TRBV10-2	TRBJ2-7	ASSVPSGKEQY
TRBV7-6	TRBJ2-3	ASSLGLGSTDTQY
TRBV2	TRBJ2-5	ASRDGLPRETQY
TRBV7-2	TRBJ1-2	ASSLGLRGDYGYT
TRBV11-1	TRBJ2-5	ASSLEGLNQETQY
TRBV7-5	TRBJ1-6	VRSLVKKRNSPLH
TRBV6-5	TRBJ2-1	ASNRLAGVENEQF